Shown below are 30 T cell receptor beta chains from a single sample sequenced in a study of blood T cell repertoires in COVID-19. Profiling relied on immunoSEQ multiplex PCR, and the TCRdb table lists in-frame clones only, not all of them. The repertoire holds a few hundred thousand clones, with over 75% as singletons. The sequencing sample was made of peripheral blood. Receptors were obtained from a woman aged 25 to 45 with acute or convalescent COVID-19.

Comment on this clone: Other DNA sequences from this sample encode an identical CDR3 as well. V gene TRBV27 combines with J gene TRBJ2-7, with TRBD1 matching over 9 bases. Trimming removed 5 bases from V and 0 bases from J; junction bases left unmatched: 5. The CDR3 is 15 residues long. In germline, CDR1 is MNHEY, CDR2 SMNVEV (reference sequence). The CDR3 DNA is TGTGCCAGCAGTACGGGACAGGGTGACTCCTACGAGCAGTACTTC. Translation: CASSTGQGDSYEQYF.

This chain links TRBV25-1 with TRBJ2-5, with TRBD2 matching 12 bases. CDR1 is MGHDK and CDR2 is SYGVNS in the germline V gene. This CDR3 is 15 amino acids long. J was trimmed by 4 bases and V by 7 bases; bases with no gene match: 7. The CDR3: CASTSGRAGRETQYF. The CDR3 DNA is TGTGCCAGCACTAGCGGGAGGGCCGGAAGAGAGACCCAGTACTTC.

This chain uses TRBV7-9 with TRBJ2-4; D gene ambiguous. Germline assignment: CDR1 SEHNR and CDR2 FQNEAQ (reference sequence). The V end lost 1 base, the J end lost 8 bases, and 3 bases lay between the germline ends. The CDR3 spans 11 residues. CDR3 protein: CASSLVDIQYF. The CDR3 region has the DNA TGTGCCAGCAGCTTAGTAGACATTCAGTACTTC.

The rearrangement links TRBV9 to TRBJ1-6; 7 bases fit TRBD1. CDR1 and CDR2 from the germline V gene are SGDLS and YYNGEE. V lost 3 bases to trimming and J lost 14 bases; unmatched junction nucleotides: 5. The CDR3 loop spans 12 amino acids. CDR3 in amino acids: CASSAWDRSLHF. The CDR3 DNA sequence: TGTGCCAGCAGCGCCTGGGACAGATCCCTCCACTTT.

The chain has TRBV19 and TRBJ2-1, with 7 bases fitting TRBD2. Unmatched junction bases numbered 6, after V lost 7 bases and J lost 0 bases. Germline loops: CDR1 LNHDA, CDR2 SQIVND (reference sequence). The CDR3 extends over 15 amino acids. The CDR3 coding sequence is TGTGCCAGTAAGACTAGCCAGAGCTCCTACAATGAGCAGTTCTTC. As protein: CASKTSQSSYNEQFF.

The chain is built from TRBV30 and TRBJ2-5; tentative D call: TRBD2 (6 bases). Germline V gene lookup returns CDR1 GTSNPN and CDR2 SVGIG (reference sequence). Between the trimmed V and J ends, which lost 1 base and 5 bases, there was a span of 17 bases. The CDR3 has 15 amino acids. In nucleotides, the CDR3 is TGTGCCTGGAGTGCCGCGCGGGGCCACCGGGAGACCCAGTACTTC. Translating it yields CAWSAARGHRETQYF.

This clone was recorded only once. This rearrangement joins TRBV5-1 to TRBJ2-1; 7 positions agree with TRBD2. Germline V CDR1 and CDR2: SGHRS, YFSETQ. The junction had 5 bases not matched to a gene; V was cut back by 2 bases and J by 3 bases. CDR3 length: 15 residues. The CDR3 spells CASSFASGDYNEQFF. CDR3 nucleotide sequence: TGCGCCAGCAGCTTTGCTAGCGGAGACTACAATGAGCAGTTCTTC.

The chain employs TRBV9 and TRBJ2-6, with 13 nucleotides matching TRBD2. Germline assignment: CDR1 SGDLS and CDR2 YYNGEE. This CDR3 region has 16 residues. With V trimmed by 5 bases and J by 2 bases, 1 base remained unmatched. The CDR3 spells CASRGTSGAGANVLTF. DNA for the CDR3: TGTGCCAGCAGAGGGACTAGCGGGGCTGGGGCCAACGTCCTGACTTTC.

CDR3 protein: CASSPSSRSYEQYF. CDR3 in DNA: TGTGCCAGTAGCCCCTCTTCCCGCTCCTACGAGCAGTACTTC. This rearrangement joins TRBV19 to TRBJ2-7; no clear D. The CDR3 contains 14 residues. Germline V gives CDR1 LNHDA, CDR2 SQIVND (reference sequence). Deletions cut 6 bases from V and 0 bases from J, with 12 bases between.

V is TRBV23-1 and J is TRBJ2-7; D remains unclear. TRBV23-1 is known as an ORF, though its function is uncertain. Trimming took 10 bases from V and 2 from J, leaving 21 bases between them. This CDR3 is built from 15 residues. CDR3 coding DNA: TGCGCCATCCGGATCGACGGAGAAATTGCCTACGAGCAGTACTTC. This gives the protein CAIRIDGEIAYEQYF.

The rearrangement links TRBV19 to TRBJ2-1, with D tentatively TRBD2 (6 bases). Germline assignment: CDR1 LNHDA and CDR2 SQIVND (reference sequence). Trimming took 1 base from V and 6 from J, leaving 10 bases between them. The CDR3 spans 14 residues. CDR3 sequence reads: CASSIAGVGNEQFF. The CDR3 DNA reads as TGTGCCAGTAGTATAGCGGGAGTGGGCAATGAGCAGTTCTTC.

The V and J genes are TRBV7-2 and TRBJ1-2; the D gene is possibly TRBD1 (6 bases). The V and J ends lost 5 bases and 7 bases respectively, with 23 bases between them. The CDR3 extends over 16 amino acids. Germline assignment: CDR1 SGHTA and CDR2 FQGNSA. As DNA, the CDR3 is TGTGCCAGCAGCACCCGGAAACCGGGGGGCGAGAGTGGCTACACCTTC. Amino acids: CASSTRKPGGESGYTF.

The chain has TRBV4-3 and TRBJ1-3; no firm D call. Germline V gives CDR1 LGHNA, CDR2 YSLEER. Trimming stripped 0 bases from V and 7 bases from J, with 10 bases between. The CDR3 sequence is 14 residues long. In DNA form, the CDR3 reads TGCGCCAGCAGCCAAGATTCGGGAGGCAACACCATATATTTT. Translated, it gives CASSQDSGGNTIYF.

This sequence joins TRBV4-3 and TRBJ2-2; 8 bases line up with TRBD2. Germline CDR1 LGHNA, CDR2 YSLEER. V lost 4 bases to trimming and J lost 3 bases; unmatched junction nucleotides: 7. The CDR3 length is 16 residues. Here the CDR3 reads CASSPGPAGDTGELFF. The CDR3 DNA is TGCGCCAGCAGCCCAGGACCAGCGGGAGACACCGGGGAGCTGTTTTTT.

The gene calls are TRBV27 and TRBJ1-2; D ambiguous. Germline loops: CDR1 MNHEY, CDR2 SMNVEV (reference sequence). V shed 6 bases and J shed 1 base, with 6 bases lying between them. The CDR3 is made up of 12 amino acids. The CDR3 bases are TGTGCCAGCAGCACACGTAACTATGGCTACACCTTC. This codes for CASSTRNYGYTF.

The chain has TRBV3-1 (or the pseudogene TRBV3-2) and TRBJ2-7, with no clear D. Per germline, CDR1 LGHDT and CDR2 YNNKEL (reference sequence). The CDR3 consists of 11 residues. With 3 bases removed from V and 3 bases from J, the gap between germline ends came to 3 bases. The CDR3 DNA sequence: TGTGCCAGCAGCCACCACTACGAGCAGTACTTC. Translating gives CASSHHYEQYF.

The CDR3 here is CASGLGNRLAANNEQFF. CDR3 sequence (DNA): TGTGCTAGTGGTTTGGGGAACAGACTAGCGGCCAACAATGAGCAGTTCTTC. V and J are TRBV12-5 and TRBJ2-1; TRBD2 agrees at 9 bases. V shed 1 base and J 5 bases; nucleotides not matched to a gene: 9. This CDR3 spans 17 amino acids. Looked up from germline, CDR1 is LGHNT and CDR2 is FRNRAP.

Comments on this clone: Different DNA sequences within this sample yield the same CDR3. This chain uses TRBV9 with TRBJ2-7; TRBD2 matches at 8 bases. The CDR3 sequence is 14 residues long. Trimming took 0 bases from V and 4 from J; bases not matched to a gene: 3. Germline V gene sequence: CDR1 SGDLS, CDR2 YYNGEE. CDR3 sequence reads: CASSVVSGSYEQYF. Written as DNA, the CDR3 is TGTGCCAGCAGCGTAGTGAGCGGGAGTTACGAGCAGTACTTC.

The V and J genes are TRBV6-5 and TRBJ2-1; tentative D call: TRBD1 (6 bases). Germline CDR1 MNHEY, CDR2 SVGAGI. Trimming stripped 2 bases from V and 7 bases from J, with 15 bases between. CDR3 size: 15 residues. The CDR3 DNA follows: TGTGCCAGCAGTTACGGGACCCACGACAGGAATGAGCAGTTCTTC. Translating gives CASSYGTHDRNEQFF.

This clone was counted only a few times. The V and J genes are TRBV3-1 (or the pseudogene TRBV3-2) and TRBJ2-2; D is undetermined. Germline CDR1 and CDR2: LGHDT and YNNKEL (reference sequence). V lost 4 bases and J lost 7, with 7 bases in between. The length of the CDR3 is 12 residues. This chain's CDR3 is CASSRGNGELFF. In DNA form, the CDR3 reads TGTGCCAGCAGCCGAGGTAACGGGGAGCTGTTTTTT.

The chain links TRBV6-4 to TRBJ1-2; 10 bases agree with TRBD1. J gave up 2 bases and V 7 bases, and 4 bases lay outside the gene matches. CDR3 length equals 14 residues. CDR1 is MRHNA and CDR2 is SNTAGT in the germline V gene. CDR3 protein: CASTPGQGNYGYTF. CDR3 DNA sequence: TGTGCCAGCACCCCGGGACAGGGGAACTATGGCTACACCTTC.

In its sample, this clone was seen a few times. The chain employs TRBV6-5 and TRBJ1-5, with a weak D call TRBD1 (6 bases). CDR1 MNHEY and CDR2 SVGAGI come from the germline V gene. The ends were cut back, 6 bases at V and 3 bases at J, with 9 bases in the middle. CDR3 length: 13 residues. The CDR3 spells CASRRDTNQPQHF. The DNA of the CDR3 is TGTGCCAGCAGACGGGACACCAATCAGCCCCAGCATTTT.

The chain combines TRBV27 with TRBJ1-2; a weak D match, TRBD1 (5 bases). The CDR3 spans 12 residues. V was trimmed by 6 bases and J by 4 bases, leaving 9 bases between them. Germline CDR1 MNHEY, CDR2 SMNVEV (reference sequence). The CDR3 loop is CASRSGIYGYTF. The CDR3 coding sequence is TGTGCCAGCAGGTCAGGGATCTATGGCTACACCTTC.

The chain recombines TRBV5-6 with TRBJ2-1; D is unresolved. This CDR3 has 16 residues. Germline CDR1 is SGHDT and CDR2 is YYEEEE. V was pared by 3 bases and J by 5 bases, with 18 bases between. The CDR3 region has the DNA TGTGCCAGCAGCTCCCGCCCCGCCTTAGAACACAATGAGCAGTTCTTC. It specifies CASSSRPALEHNEQFF.

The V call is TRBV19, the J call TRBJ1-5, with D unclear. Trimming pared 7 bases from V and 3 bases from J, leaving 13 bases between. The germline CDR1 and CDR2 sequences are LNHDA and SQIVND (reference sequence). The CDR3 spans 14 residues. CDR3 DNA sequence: TGTGCCAGTACCATACCTAGTGTCAATCAGCCCCAGCATTTT. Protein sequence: CASTIPSVNQPQHF.

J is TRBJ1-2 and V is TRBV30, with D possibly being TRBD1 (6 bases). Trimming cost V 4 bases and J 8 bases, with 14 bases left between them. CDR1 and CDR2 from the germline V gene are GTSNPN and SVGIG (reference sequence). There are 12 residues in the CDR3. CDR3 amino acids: CAWILGARGYTF. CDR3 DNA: TGTGCCTGGATCTTGGGGGCGAGAGGCTACACCTTC.

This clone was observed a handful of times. This CDR3 reads CASMLGTGATDTQYF. The CDR3 coding sequence is TGTGCCAGCATGCTCGGGACAGGTGCCACAGATACGCAGTATTTT. The chain carries TRBV6-5 and TRBJ2-3; 8 nucleotides agree with TRBD1. This CDR3 has 15 residues. With V trimmed by 7 bases and J by 2 bases, 8 bases remained unmatched. Germline CDR1 MNHEY, CDR2 SVGAGI.

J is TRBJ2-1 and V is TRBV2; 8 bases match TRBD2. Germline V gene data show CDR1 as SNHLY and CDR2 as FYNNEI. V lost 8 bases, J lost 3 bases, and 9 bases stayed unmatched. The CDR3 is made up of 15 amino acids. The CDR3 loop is CASVGASGHYNEQFF. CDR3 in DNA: TGTGCCAGCGTGGGGGCTAGCGGGCACTACAATGAGCAGTTCTTC.

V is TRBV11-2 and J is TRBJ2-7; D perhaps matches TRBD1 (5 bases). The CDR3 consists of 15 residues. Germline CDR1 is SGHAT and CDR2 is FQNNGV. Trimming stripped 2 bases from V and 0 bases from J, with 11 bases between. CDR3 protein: CASSLLLGASYEQYF. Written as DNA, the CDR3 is TGTGCCAGCAGCTTACTTCTAGGGGCCTCCTACGAGCAGTACTTC.

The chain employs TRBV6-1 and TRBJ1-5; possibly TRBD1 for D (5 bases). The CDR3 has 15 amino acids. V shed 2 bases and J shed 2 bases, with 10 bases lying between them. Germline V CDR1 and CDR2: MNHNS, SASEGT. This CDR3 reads CASSEQAGRNQPQHF. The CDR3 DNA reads TGTGCCAGCAGTGAACAGGCGGGACGCAATCAGCCCCAGCATTTT.